This record concerns one T cell receptor (beta chain) sequence. Its cognate antigen is unknown. The data were taken from a study of T-cell memory formation after mild COVID-19. Study outcomes and limitations: A subset of responding clones appeared in pre-infection memory, suggesting cross-reactive memory joined.

It was 5'RACE with constant-segment primers that produced the TCR alpha and TCR beta cDNA libraries, which carried sample barcodes and UMIs. MiXCR, applied by TCRdb to the 5' RACE reads, yields one record per CDR3 protein. The repertoire holds 400,000 to 450,000 distinct CDR3 sequences, with 15% to 20% as singletons. With 5 bases removed from V and 1 base from J, the gap between germline ends came to 9 bases. The CDR3 runs to 14 residues. Germline lookup yields CDR1 MDHEN and CDR2 SYDVKM. The sequence came from a man younger than 35 who had mild COVID-19 (a few samples of this study predate the infection). Cell type and time point are not known. The chain combines TRBV28 with TRBJ2-4; D gene uncertain. Source material: PBMCs or a T cell subset sorted from them (not recorded which). The CDR3 reads CASSPHDAKNIQYF. DNA of the CDR3: TGTGCCAGCAGTCCGCATGATGCCAAAAACATTCAGTACTTC.